The TCR beta chain under discussion was sequenced for a study of T cells in Graves' hyperthyroidism and ophthalmopathy (dated by TCRdb to about 2019). General notes on the study: Peripheral blood samples were taken at initial diagnosis, before any treatment was given. TCR V-J signatures able to tell the groups apart were searched for in a discovery cohort of some 97 patients, of whom roughly 42 had Graves' ophthalmopathy and about 55 had stable Graves' hyperthyroidism. Prospective prediction of ophthalmopathy was tested in an independent validation cohort of under 20 hyperthyroidism patients and 17 patients who later progressed to ophthalmopathy. The 95 to 100 discovery patients were randomly split 7:3 into training and test sets. In addition, the study compared T-cell repertoires in thyroid tissue and in blood from about 6 Graves' hyperthyroidism patients. Following sampling, methimazole starting at 30 mg daily was given to hyperthyroidism patients, and high-dose intravenous methylprednisolone was given to ophthalmopathy patients. TCR Vbeta CDR3 sequencing of 130 to 150 peripheral blood samples (approximately 44 ophthalmopathy, about 80 hyperthyroidism and some 17 progressor patients) is reported in the paper.

Hyperthyroidism patients were newly diagnosed, had a disease duration of under 2 months, and were aged 18 to 65 years. Any patient with an uncontrolled infection, another autoimmune disease, pregnancy or lactation was excluded. Diagnoses were established on the basis of clinical symptoms, serum thyroxine and TRAb, thyroid ultrasound, and orbital computed tomography. For progressor patients, blood was drawn at the first diagnosis of hyperthyroidism, before any ophthalmopathy symptoms had appeared. PBMCs were separated from around 9.1 ml of fresh peripheral blood using Ficoll-Paque density gradient centrifugation. Patients classed as progressors first received a Graves' hyperthyroidism diagnosis and then went on to develop ophthalmopathy during follow-up. Trizol reagent was used to extract total RNA, and RNA quality was then checked on an Agilent 2100 Bioanalyzer. Measured from the cysteine to the phenylalanine, the CDR3 is 12 residues long. Here the CDR3 DNA is all that survives: 36 bases in frame from base 1. V is clipped by 3 bases and J by 6 bases, and the sequence between their germline boundaries is 9 bases long.

At least ten counts were recorded for this clonotype. What this receptor recognizes is not known. No much larger clone exists at a distance of one base, and base qualities are not known. The TCR beta CDR3 regions were amplified from the RNA transcripts. For the first round of RT-PCR on the TCR CDR3, the HTBI primer set was used together with the Qiagen OneStep RT-PCR kit. The libraries were constructed in a second round of multiplex PCR and then size-selected and purified. Libraries were sequenced paired-end with 100 bp reads on an Illumina HiSeq2000. Under the source paper's analysis protocol: SOAPnuke was used to process the raw data, throwing out any read that contained adapters or uncalled bases, had a mean Phred below 15, or lacked an exact constant-primer or identifier match. High-quality paired reads were merged using COPE v1.2.5, and each unique nucleotide sequence was defined as a clonotype. Clonotypes were aligned to IMGT TRBV, TRBD and TRBJ reference segments using MiTCR v1.1. Analysis was restricted to V-J combinations with a frequency above 0.0001, which covered 98% to 99.2% of repertoires. A TCS score was defined as the ratio between F50 (clonal expansion) and ExV (chaos), using BLOSUM62-based TCRdist between CDR3 peptides within each V-J. Welch's t-statistics and random forest reduced 514 V-J features to 10 to 15, which were used in a naive Bayes classifier (R e1071). TCRdb reprocessed the public reads (quality trimming at Q25 with fastp, clone calling with MiXCR) and kept in-frame beta chains. Identical CDR3 protein sequences are pooled into one entry, listed with their most common genes and DNA. The V and J calls were not made by the authors but by TCRdb's processing. In this sample the table shows 110,000 to 150,000 distinct CDR3 sequences, approximately 20% of which occur a single time. The biggest ten clones account for roughly 71% of the sample.

On the study overall, not on this receptor specifically: In validation, the model predicted progression to ophthalmopathy a median of about 5.9 months before onset, with roughly 70% sensitivity and 72.22% specificity. In cross-validation, a model built on a 13 V-J signature told ophthalmopathy apart from stable hyperthyroidism with roughly 87% sensitivity and approximately 81% specificity, and in testing the same model reached 80%/75%. Most expanded thyroid clonotypes (frequency above 0.001) were also detected in blood, suggesting blood repertoires may reflect thyroid immune responses. No statistical method was used to set the sample size in advance, and investigators knew the group allocation.

The rearrangement combines TRBV12-3 or TRBV12-4 with TRBJ2-7; the D gene assignment is ambiguous. The clonotype comes from a woman aged 50 to 60 with Graves' hyperthyroidism that later progressed to Graves' ophthalmopathy. Sequenced input: blood. The CDR3 reads as follows: CASSFGRGEQYF. The nucleotides read TGTGCCAGCAGTTTTGGGCGAGGCGAGCAGTACTTC.